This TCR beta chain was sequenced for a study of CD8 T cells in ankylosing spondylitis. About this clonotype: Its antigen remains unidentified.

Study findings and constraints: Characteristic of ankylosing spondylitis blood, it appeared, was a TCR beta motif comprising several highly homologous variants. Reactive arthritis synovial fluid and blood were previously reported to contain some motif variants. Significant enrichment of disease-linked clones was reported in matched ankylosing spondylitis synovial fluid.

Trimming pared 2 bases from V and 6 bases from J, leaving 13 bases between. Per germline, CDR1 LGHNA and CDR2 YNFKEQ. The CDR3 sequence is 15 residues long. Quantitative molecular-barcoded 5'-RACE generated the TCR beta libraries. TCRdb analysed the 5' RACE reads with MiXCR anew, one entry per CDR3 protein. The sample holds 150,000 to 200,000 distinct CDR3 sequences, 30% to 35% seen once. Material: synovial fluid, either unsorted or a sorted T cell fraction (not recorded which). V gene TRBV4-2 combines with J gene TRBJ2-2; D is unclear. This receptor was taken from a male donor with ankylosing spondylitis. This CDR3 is CASSQNALRPGELFF. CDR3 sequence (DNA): TGTGCCAGCAGCCAAAATGCCCTTAGGCCCGGGGAGCTGTTTTTT.